This T cell receptor (beta chain) was captured in a study of blood T cells in healthy people across ages. Study context: The template switching approach captured approximately one barcoded beta molecule for every two T cells. Overall study findings and caveats: From one million sequenced T cells, diversity estimates were lower bounds.

CDR3 length: 16 amino acids. Germline CDR1 is SGHTA and CDR2 is FQGNSA. V was clipped by 5 bases and J by 5 bases, with 19 bases between them. With a J-beta primer mix and a sample-barcoded 5' primer, a second PCR ran about 7 to 12 cycles. TCRdb recomputed calls from the 5' RACE reads with MiXCR, one row per CDR3 protein. The table records some 710,000 distinct CDR3 sequences, about 47% of them present only once. The table lists this clonotype with many counts. As yet, its antigen is unknown. This chain links TRBV7-2 with TRBJ2-4, with a tentative D call TRBD1 (6 bases). The sample taken for sequencing was blood. This clonotype originated in a man older than 75 in good health. CDR3 nucleotide sequence: TGTGCCAGCAGCAATTCTCGAGGCAGGGGCGAAAACATTCAGTACTTC. Residues: CASSNSRGRGENIQYF.